These 7 T cell receptor beta chains were sequenced from one sample in a study of T cell changes during pregnancy in multiple sclerosis. Measured with immunoSEQ multiplex PCR; TCRdb has only the in-frame clones, and not every one. This table has fewer than 70,000 clones, approximately 94% appearing once. This specimen consisted of CD8+ T cells from peripheral blood mononuclear cells, obtained in the third trimester of pregnancy. These receptors all stem from a female donor with multiple sclerosis, enrolled in a pregnancy study.

The chain uses TRBV27 and TRBJ2-7, with D possibly TRBD1 on 5 matching bases. The CDR3 has 14 residues. V was cut by 3 bases and J by 4 bases, with 13 bases left in between. Looked up from germline, CDR1 is MNHEY and CDR2 is SMNVEV (reference sequence). This CDR3 is CASSLERGYYEQYF. The DNA of the CDR3 is TGTGCCAGCAGTTTGGAAAGGGGCTATTACGAGCAGTACTTC.

The chain carries TRBV7-2 and TRBJ2-7; 11 nucleotides align to TRBD2. There are 16 residues in the CDR3. Per germline, CDR1 SGHTA and CDR2 FQGNSA. V shed 5 bases and J 3 bases; nucleotides not matched to a gene: 9. This chain's CDR3 is CASSGYGLAGYYEQYF. Written as DNA, the CDR3 is TGTGCCAGCAGCGGATACGGACTAGCGGGCTACTACGAGCAGTACTTC.

The chain uses TRBV9 and TRBJ2-3, with no clear D. The V and J ends lost 7 bases and 0 bases respectively, with 6 bases between them. In germline, CDR1 is SGDLS, CDR2 YYNGEE. The CDR3 has 12 amino acids. As DNA, the CDR3 is TGTGCCAGCGGAGAGAGCACAGATACGCAGTATTTT. Protein sequence: CASGESTDTQYF.

The V call is TRBV4-1, the J call TRBJ2-7; 7 nucleotides agree with TRBD1. V was clipped by 1 base and J by 2 bases; unmatched bases: 11. This CDR3 is built from 17 residues. Germline assignment: CDR1 MGHRA and CDR2 YSYEKL. CDR3 loop: CASSQARTGTVPYEQYF. The CDR3 bases are TGCGCCAGCAGCCAAGCCCGAACGGGGACAGTCCCCTACGAGCAGTACTTC.

The chain carries TRBV19 and TRBJ2-7; TRBD1 matches 10 bases. CDR3 length: 13 amino acids. Germline V CDR1 and CDR2: LNHDA, SQIVND (reference sequence). With 6 bases clipped from V and 6 bases from J, the junction kept 5 bases outside the gene matches. This chain's CDR3 is CASRGTGVGEQYF. CDR3 nucleotides: TGTGCCAGTAGGGGGACAGGGGTCGGCGAGCAGTACTTC. Drawing the rest from reference TRBV19 and TRBJ2-7, the complete variable domain is DGGITQSPKYLFRKEGQNVTLSCEQNLNHDAMYWYRQDPGQGLRLIYYSQIVNDFQKGDIAEGYSVSREKKESFPLTVTSAQKNPTAFYLCASRGTGVGEQYFGPGTRLTVT.

To note about this clone: Sequence at one end of the junction differs from germline and may be a read error. CDR3 region: CASSQVVREGRTDTQYF. DNA for the CDR3: TGCGCCAGCAGCCAAGTGGTGCGGGAGGGGCGCACGGATACGCAGTATTTT. This chain connects TRBV4-1 to TRBJ2-3, with 9 bases matching TRBD2. The CDR3 contains 17 residues. CDR1 and CDR2 from the germline V gene are MGHRA and YSYEKL.

This chain connects TRBV29-1 to TRBJ2-1, with D possibly matching TRBD2 (5 bases). The CDR3 length is 16 residues. V lost 3 bases and J lost 4, with 19 bases in between. Per the germline V gene, CDR1 is SQVTM and CDR2 is ANQGSEA. CDR3 loop: CSVDSNRGLEYNEQFF. The CDR3, as DNA: TGCAGCGTTGACTCTAACAGAGGGCTGGAGTACAATGAGCAGTTCTTC.